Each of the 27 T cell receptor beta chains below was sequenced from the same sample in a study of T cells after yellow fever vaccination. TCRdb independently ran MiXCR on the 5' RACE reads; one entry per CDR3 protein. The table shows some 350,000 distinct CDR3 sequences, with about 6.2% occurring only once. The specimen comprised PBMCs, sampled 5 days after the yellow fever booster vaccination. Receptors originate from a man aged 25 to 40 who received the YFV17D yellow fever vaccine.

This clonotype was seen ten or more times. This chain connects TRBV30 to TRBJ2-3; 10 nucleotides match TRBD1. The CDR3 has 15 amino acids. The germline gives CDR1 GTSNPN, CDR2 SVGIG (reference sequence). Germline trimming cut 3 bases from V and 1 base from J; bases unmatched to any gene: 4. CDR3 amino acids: CAWSKGTGGTDTQYF. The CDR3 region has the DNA TGTGCCTGGAGCAAAGGGACAGGGGGCACAGATACGCAGTATTTT.

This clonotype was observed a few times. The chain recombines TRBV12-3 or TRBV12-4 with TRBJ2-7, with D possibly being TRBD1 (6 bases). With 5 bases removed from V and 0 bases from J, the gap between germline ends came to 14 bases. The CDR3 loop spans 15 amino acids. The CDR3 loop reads CASSTGSLSSYEQYF. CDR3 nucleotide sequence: TGTGCCAGCAGTACAGGGAGCCTGAGCTCCTACGAGCAGTACTTC.

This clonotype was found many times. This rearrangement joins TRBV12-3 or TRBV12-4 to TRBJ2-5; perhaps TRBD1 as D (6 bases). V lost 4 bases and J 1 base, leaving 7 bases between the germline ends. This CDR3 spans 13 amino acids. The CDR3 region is CASSWGLQETQYF. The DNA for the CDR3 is TGTGCCAGCAGTTGGGGGCTCCAAGAGACCCAGTACTTC.

DNA for the CDR3: TGCAGTGCCCCCGGGCGGGGCGGGAGAAAGGTCACAGATACGCAGTATTTT. Its protein is CSAPGRGGRKVTDTQYF. The genes are TRBV20-1 and TRBJ2-3; 7 nucleotides agree with TRBD2. The V gene's germline CDR1 is DFQATT and CDR2 SNEGSKA (reference sequence). This CDR3 has 17 amino acids. V shed 6 bases, J shed 2 bases, and the junction held 17 bases outside the gene matches.

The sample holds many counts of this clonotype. This CDR3 is CSVVSHRYEQYF. The CDR3, as DNA: TGCAGCGTTGTTTCGCATCGCTACGAGCAGTACTTC. The chain recombines TRBV29-1 with TRBJ2-7; no firm D call. This CDR3 is built from 12 residues. The V and J ends lost 4 bases and 3 bases respectively, with 10 bases between them. In germline, CDR1 is SQVTM, CDR2 ANQGSEA.

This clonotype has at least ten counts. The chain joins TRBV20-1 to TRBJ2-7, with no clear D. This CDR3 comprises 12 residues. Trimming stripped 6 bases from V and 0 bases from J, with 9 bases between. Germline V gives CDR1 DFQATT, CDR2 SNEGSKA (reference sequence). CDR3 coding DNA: TGCAGTGCCCCGGGCCTCTCCTACGAGCAGTACTTC. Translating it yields CSAPGLSYEQYF.

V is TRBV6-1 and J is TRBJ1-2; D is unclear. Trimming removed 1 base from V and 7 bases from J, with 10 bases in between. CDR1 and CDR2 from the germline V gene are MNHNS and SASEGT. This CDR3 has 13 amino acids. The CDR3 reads CASSEGYSLGYTF. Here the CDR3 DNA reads TGTGCCAGCAGTGAAGGTTACAGCCTTGGCTACACCTTC.

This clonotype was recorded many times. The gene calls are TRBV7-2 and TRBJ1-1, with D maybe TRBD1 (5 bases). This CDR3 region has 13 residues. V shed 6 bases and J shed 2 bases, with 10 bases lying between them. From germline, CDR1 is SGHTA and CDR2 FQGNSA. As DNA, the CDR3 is TGTGCCAGCAGGCAAGACAGAAACACTGAAGCTTTCTTT. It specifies CASRQDRNTEAFF.

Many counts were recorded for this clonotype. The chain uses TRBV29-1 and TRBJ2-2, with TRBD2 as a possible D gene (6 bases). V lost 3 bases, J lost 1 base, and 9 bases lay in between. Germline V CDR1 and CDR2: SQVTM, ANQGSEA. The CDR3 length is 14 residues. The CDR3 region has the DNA TGCAGCGTTGAGGGGCGGGAGAACACCGGGGAGCTGTTTTTT. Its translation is CSVEGRENTGELFF.

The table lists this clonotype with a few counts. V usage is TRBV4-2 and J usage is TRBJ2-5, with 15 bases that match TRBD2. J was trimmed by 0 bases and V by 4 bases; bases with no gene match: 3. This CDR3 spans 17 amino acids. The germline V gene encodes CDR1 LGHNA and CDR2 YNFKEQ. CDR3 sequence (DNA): TGTGCCAGCAGCCCTGGACTAGCGGGAGGGTACCAAGAGACCCAGTACTTC. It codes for CASSPGLAGGYQETQYF.

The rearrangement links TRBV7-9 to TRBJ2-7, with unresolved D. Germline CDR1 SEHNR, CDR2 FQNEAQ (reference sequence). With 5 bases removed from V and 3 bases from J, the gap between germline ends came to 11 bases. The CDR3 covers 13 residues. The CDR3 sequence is CASSTELNYEQYF. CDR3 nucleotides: TGTGCCAGCAGCACCGAGTTGAACTACGAGCAGTACTTC.

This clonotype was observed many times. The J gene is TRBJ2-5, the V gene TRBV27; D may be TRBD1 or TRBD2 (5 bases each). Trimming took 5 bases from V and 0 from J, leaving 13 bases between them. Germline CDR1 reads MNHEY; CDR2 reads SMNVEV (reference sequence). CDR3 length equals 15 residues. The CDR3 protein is CASSTIWGNQETQYF. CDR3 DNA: TGTGCCAGCAGTACAATCTGGGGGAACCAAGAGACCCAGTACTTC.

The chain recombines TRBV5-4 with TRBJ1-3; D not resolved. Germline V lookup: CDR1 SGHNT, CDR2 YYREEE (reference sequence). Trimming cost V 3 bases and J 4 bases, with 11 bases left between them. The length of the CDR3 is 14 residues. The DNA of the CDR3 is TGTGCCAGCAGCTCGGAACGATTCGGAAACACCATATATTTT. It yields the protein CASSSERFGNTIYF.

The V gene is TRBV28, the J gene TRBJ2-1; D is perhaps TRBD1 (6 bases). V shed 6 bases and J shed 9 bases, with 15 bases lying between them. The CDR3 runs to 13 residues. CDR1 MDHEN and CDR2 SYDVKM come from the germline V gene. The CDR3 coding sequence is TGTGCCAGCAGCTTAGGGACATGGGGTGAGCAGTTCTTC. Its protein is CASSLGTWGEQFF.

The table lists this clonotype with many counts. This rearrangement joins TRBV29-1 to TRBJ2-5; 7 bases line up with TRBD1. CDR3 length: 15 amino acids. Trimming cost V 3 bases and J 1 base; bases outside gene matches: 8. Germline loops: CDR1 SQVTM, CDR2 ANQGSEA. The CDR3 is CSVDGQGVPQETQYF. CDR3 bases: TGCAGCGTTGATGGCCAGGGGGTTCCCCAAGAGACCCAGTACTTC.

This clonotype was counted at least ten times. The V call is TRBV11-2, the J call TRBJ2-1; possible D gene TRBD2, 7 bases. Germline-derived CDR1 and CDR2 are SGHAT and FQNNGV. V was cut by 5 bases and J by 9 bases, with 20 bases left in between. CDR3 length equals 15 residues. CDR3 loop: CASSGLGGRAREQFF. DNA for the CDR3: TGTGCCAGCAGCGGCCTAGGGGGGAGGGCCCGTGAGCAGTTCTTC.

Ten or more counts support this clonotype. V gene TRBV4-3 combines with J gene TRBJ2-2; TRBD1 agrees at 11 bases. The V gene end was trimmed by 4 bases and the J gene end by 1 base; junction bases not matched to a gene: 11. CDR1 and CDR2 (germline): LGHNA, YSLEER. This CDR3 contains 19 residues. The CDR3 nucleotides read TGCGCCAGCAGCCCCCGACCTCCCGGGACAGGGGGGAACACCGGGGAGCTGTTTTTT. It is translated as CASSPRPPGTGGNTGELFF.

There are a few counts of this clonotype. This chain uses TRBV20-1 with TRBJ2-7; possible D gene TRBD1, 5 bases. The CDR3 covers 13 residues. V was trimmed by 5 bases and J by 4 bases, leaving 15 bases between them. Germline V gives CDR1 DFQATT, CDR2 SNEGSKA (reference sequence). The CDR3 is CSAGQGVSYEQYF. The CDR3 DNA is TGCAGTGCTGGCCAGGGTGTCAGTTACGAGCAGTACTTC.

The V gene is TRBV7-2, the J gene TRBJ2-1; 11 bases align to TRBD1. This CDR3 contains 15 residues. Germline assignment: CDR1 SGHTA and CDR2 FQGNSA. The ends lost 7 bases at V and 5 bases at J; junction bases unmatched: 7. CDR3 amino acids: CASNPDRGLHNEQFF. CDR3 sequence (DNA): TGTGCCAGCAACCCGGACAGGGGGCTCCACAATGAGCAGTTCTTC.

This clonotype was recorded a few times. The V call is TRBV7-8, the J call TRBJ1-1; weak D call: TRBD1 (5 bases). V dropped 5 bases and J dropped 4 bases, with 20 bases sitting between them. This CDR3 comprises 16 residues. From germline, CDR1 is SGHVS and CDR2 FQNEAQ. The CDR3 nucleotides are TGTGCCAGCAGCCACCGGACTTCCCAAAGGGGCACTGAAGCTTTCTTT. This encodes CASSHRTSQRGTEAFF.

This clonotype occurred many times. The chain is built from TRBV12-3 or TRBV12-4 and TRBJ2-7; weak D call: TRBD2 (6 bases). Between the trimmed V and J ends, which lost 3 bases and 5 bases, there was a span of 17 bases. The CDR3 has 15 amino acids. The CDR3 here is CASSFGLEGKNEQYF. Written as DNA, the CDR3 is TGTGCCAGCAGTTTCGGTCTGGAGGGGAAAAACGAGCAGTACTTC.

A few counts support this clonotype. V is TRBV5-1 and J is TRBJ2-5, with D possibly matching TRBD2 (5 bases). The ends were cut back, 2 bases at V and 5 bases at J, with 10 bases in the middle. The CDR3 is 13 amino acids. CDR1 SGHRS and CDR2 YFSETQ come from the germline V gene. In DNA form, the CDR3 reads TGCGCCAGCAGCTTTTCAGCGGAGGAGACCCAGTACTTC. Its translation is CASSFSAEETQYF. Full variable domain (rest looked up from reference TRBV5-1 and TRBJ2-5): KAGVTQTPRYLIKTRGQQVTLSCSPISGHRSVSWYQQTPGQGLQFLFEYFSETQRNKGNFPGRFSGRQFSNSRSEMNVSTLELGDSALYLCASSFSAEETQYFGPGTRLLVL.

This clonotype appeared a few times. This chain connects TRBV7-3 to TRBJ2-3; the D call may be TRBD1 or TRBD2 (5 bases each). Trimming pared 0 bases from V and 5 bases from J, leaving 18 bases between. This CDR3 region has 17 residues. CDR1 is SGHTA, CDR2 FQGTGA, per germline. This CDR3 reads CASSLTFENRGVDTQYF. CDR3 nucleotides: TGTGCCAGCAGCTTAACGTTTGAAAACCGAGGGGTAGATACGCAGTATTTT.

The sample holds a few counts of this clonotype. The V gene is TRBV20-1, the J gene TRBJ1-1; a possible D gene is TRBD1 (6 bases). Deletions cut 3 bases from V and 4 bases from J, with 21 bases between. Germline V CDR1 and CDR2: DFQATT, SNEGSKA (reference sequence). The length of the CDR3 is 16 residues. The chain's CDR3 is CSASHGRRRGGTEAFF. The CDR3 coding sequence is TGCAGTGCTAGCCATGGACGGCGCAGGGGAGGCACTGAAGCTTTCTTT.

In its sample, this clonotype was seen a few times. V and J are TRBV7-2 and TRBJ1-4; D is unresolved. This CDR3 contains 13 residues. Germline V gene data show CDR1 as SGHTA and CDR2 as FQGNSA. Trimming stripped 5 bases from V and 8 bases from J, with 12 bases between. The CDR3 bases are TGTGCCAGCAGCCTCCCTTTTGGAGAAAAACTGTTTTTT. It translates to CASSLPFGEKLFF.

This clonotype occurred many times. Here the CDR3 DNA reads TGCGCCAGCAGTCTCAGGGCGGGAGGGAATTCAGATACGCAGTATTTT. Its translation: CASSLRAGGNSDTQYF. The gene calls are TRBV5-1 and TRBJ2-3; 9 nucleotides line up with TRBD2. CDR1 is SGHRS and CDR2 is YFSETQ in the germline V gene. Unmatched junction bases numbered 11, after V lost 5 bases and J lost 4 bases. The CDR3 contains 16 residues.

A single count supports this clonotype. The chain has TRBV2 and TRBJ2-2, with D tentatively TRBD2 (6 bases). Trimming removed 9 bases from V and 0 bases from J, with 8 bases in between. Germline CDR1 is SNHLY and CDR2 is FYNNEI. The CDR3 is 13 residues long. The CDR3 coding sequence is TGTGCCAGTCAGCGGGCGAACACCGGGGAGCTGTTTTTT. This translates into CASQRANTGELFF.